The rows below give T cell receptor beta chains drawn from one sample of a study of cytomegalovirus exposure and HLA in healthy donors. Data came from immunoSEQ multiplex PCR; TCRdb stores just in-frame clones and leaves some out. The profile covers about 130,000 clones, with roughly a sixth appearing a single time and about 3% taken by the ten largest. The sample taken for sequencing was PBMCs. The receptors were sampled from a female donor in good health and CMV-seropositive. Each CDR3 is given with its conserved first and last residue. Each record gives: J gene, V gene, D gene, clone size, CDR3 DNA, CDR3 protein. The D gene is left open where the match is weak. Clone sizes are given selectively: once, few, many, or a class where the clone is expanded.

J gene: TRBJ1-6; V gene: TRBV30; D gene: NA; clone size: few; CDR3 DNA: TGTGCCTGGATGGGGGGTACCTATAATTCACCCCTCCACTTT; CDR3 protein: CAWMGGTYNSPLHF
J gene: TRBJ2-7; V gene: TRBV4-1; D gene: TRBD2; clone size: NA; CDR3 DNA: TGCGCCAGCAGCTTGAGAGAGCGGGAGAGGGGTGAGCAGTACTTC; CDR3 protein: CASSLRERERGEQYF
J gene: TRBJ2-7; V gene: TRBV6-5; D gene: NA; clone size: few; CDR3 DNA: TGTGCCAGCAGTTACTCTGGGCCCTACGAGCAGTACTTC; CDR3 protein: CASSYSGPYEQYF
J gene: TRBJ2-6; V gene: TRBV30; D gene: NA; clone size: few; CDR3 DNA: TGTGCCTGGAGCTCAACTAGCTCTGGGGCCAACGTCCTGACTTTC; CDR3 protein: CAWSSTSSGANVLTF
J gene: TRBJ1-1; V gene: TRBV7-9; D gene: NA; clone size: NA; CDR3 DNA: TGTGCCAGCAGCTTACTCGTACAGCAGAACACTGAAGCTTTCTTT; CDR3 protein: CASSLLVQQNTEAFF
J gene: TRBJ1-5; V gene: TRBV28; D gene: TRBD1; clone size: NA; CDR3 DNA: TGTGCCAGCAGTCGACAGGGTTCGGGGGATCAGCCCCAGCATTTT; CDR3 protein: CASSRQGSGDQPQHF
J gene: TRBJ1-2; V gene: TRBV28; D gene: NA; clone size: NA; CDR3 DNA: TGTGCCAGCAGTTTTGTCGGGATGGATGGCTACACCTTC; CDR3 protein: CASSFVGMDGYTF
J gene: TRBJ2-3; V gene: TRBV9; D gene: NA; clone size: NA; CDR3 DNA: TGTGCCAGCAGCGACCCACTAGTGTTGACTAGCACAGATACGCAGTATTTT; CDR3 protein: CASSDPLVLTSTDTQYF
J gene: TRBJ1-5; V gene: TRBV5-4; D gene: NA; clone size: few; CDR3 DNA: TGTGCCAGCAGCTTGGCAGGAGAGGGTCAGCCCCAGCATTTT; CDR3 protein: CASSLAGEGQPQHF
J gene: TRBJ2-4; V gene: TRBV19; D gene: NA; clone size: few; CDR3 DNA: TGTGCCAGTAGTACGGGGTCACTAGCCAAAAACATTCAGTACTTC; CDR3 protein: CASSTGSLAKNIQYF
J gene: TRBJ1-5; V gene: TRBV7-8; D gene: NA; clone size: NA; CDR3 DNA: TGTGCCAGCAGCCTAGGGGCGGGCAGCAATCAGCCCCAGCATTTT; CDR3 protein: CASSLGAGSNQPQHF
J gene: TRBJ2-7; V gene: TRBV4-3; D gene: TRBD1; clone size: NA; CDR3 DNA: TGCGCCAGCAGCCGTCGACAGGGGTTCATCTACGAGCAGTACTTC; CDR3 protein: CASSRRQGFIYEQYF
J gene: TRBJ1-4; V gene: TRBV25-1; D gene: TRBD1; clone size: NA; CDR3 DNA: TGTGCCAGCAGTGAGGGGACAGGTTATAATGAAAAACTGTTTTTT; CDR3 protein: CASSEGTGYNEKLFF
J gene: TRBJ1-6; V gene: TRBV6-5; D gene: NA; clone size: NA; CDR3 DNA: TGTGCCAGCAGCACCGACAGGCTGATACCACCCCTCCACTTT; CDR3 protein: CASSTDRLIPPLHF
J gene: TRBJ1-2; V gene: TRBV6-1; D gene: NA; clone size: NA; CDR3 DNA: TGTGCCAGCAGTGAATCTCGGGTTCCTAACTATGGCTACACCTTC; CDR3 protein: CASSESRVPNYGYTF
J gene: TRBJ1-1; V gene: TRBV15; D gene: NA; clone size: NA; CDR3 DNA: TGTGCCACCAGCCCTAGACGCCTCCGGGGGGGGTTAGCTTTCTTT; CDR3 protein: CATSPRRLRGGLAFF
J gene: TRBJ2-7; V gene: TRBV7-9; D gene: TRBD1; clone size: few; CDR3 DNA: TGTGCCAGCAGCCCGGGACAGGGGGCGGAGGAGCAGTACTTC; CDR3 protein: CASSPGQGAEEQYF
J gene: TRBJ2-3; V gene: TRBV4-3; D gene: TRBD2; clone size: few; CDR3 DNA: TGCGCCAGCAGCCGTAGCGGGAGCAACACAGATACGCAGTATTTT; CDR3 protein: CASSRSGSNTDTQYF
J gene: TRBJ2-7; V gene: TRBV7-6; D gene: NA; clone size: NA; CDR3 DNA: TGTGCCAGCAGCTCCCCGGGAGCGACCTACGAGCAGTACTTC; CDR3 protein: CASSSPGATYEQYF
J gene: TRBJ2-3; V gene: TRBV5-1; D gene: NA; clone size: NA; CDR3 DNA: TGCGCCAGCAGCCCCGAGGTGGTTACTAGTGCGGATACGCAGTATTTT; CDR3 protein: CASSPEVVTSADTQYF
J gene: TRBJ2-7; V gene: TRBV28; D gene: NA; clone size: NA; CDR3 DNA: TGTGCCAGCAGCCGAATTAGACTAGTGGAGTACGAGCAGTACTTC; CDR3 protein: CASSRIRLVEYEQYF
J gene: TRBJ2-3; V gene: TRBV27; D gene: NA; clone size: NA; CDR3 DNA: TGTGCCAGCAGTGACAAAGGACAGAGCACAGATACGCAGTATTTT; CDR3 protein: CASSDKGQSTDTQYF
J gene: TRBJ2-1; V gene: TRBV27; D gene: TRBD2; clone size: few; CDR3 DNA: TGTGCCAGCAGTTTACCAGCTAGCGGGAAGGGCAATGAGCAGTTCTTC; CDR3 protein: CASSLPASGKGNEQFF
J gene: TRBJ2-2; V gene: TRBV29-1; D gene: NA; clone size: few; CDR3 DNA: TGCAGCGTTGAAGATCCCAGGGTAACCGGGGAGCTGTTTTTT; CDR3 protein: CSVEDPRVTGELFF
J gene: TRBJ1-2; V gene: TRBV5-8; D gene: NA; clone size: few; CDR3 DNA: TGTGCCAGCAGCTTGGCAGGGGTTAACTATGGCTACACCTTC; CDR3 protein: CASSLAGVNYGYTF
J gene: TRBJ1-6; V gene: TRBV2; D gene: TRBD1; clone size: NA; CDR3 DNA: TGTGCCAGCAGTCAACAGGGGGTTACTTCACCCCTCCACTTT; CDR3 protein: CASSQQGVTSPLHF
J gene: TRBJ2-7; V gene: TRBV29-1; D gene: NA; clone size: few; CDR3 DNA: TGCAGCGTTGAAGATTTTCGGGAGCAGTACTTC; CDR3 protein: CSVEDFREQYF
J gene: TRBJ2-1; V gene: TRBV7-9; D gene: NA; clone size: NA; CDR3 DNA: TGTGCCAGCAGCCACCCCGGGATGGAACTCAATGAGCAGTTCTTC; CDR3 protein: CASSHPGMELNEQFF
J gene: TRBJ1-2; V gene: TRBV16; D gene: TRBD1; clone size: NA; CDR3 DNA: TGTGCCAGCAGCCAATATAACAGGGGGCGGAACTATGGCTACACCTTC; CDR3 protein: CASSQYNRGRNYGYTF
J gene: TRBJ1-2; V gene: TRBV7-9; D gene: NA; clone size: NA; CDR3 DNA: TGTGCCAGCAGCTTAGTTCTGGGGAGGGAGGACTATGGCTACACCTTC; CDR3 protein: CASSLVLGREDYGYTF
J gene: TRBJ2-5; V gene: TRBV29-1; D gene: NA; clone size: few; CDR3 DNA: TGCAGCGTTGAAGGGCCGTGGAGGGTAGGGGCCCAGTACTTC; CDR3 protein: CSVEGPWRVGAQYF
J gene: TRBJ1-6; V gene: TRBV25-1; D gene: TRBD1; clone size: NA; CDR3 DNA: TGTGCCAGTCTGACAGGGGTGACCCTCCACTTT; CDR3 protein: CASLTGVTLHF
J gene: TRBJ2-4; V gene: TRBV7-9; D gene: NA; clone size: NA; CDR3 DNA: TGTGCCAGCAGCTTCGGCAGGGGAAACATTCAGTACTTC; CDR3 protein: CASSFGRGNIQYF
J gene: TRBJ2-7; V gene: TRBV23-1; D gene: TRBD2; clone size: NA; CDR3 DNA: TGCGCCAGCAGCCTTGAAGGGAGGGCCTCAGTGGACTACGAGCAGTACTTC; CDR3 protein: CASSLEGRASVDYEQYF
J gene: TRBJ1-6; V gene: TRBV5-6; D gene: TRBD1; clone size: few; CDR3 DNA: TGTGCCAGCAGCTTGGAGGTAGGGGGCGCAAGTAATTCACCCCTCCACTTT; CDR3 protein: CASSLEVGGASNSPLHF
J gene: TRBJ2-1; V gene: TRBV5-1; D gene: TRBD2; clone size: NA; CDR3 DNA: TGCGCCAGCAGCTTGAATACGGGAGGTGGGGATGAGCAGTTCTTC; CDR3 protein: CASSLNTGGGDEQFF
J gene: TRBJ2-1; V gene: TRBV6-4; D gene: TRBD2; clone size: NA; CDR3 DNA: TGTGCCAGCAGTAACCGGACTAGCGGGGGGGTATACAATGAGCAGTTCTTC; CDR3 protein: CASSNRTSGGVYNEQFF
J gene: TRBJ1-2; V gene: TRBV5-1; D gene: NA; clone size: NA; CDR3 DNA: TGCGCCAGCAGCCCAGGGAGGGGTCTCTATGGCTACACCTTC; CDR3 protein: CASSPGRGLYGYTF
J gene: TRBJ1-1; V gene: TRBV5-1; D gene: TRBD1; clone size: few; CDR3 DNA: TGCGCCAGCAGCTACGAGACAGGGGGTGAAGCTTTCTTT; CDR3 protein: CASSYETGGEAFF
J gene: TRBJ2-1; V gene: TRBV2; D gene: TRBD2; clone size: few; CDR3 DNA: TGTGCCAGCAGTGAAGGCTTGCGGGGGGCGAAGCAGTTCTTC; CDR3 protein: CASSEGLRGAKQFF
J gene: TRBJ1-4; V gene: TRBV4-3; D gene: TRBD1; clone size: few; CDR3 DNA: TGCGCCAGCAGCCCCCGGGACAGGTATAATGAAAAACTGTTTTTT; CDR3 protein: CASSPRDRYNEKLFF
J gene: TRBJ2-1; V gene: TRBV4-3; D gene: NA; clone size: NA; CDR3 DNA: TGCGCCAGCAGCCAAGGTCGCGAGGAGCAGTTCTTC; CDR3 protein: CASSQGREEQFF
J gene: TRBJ2-5; V gene: TRBV9; D gene: NA; clone size: NA; CDR3 DNA: TGTGCCAGCAGCGGGCATGGGAGAGAGACCCAGTACTTC; CDR3 protein: CASSGHGRETQYF
J gene: TRBJ2-1; V gene: TRBV5-1; D gene: TRBD2; clone size: few; CDR3 DNA: TGCGCCAGCAGCTTGGGGGGACTAGCAAACAATGAGCAGTTCTTC; CDR3 protein: CASSLGGLANNEQFF
J gene: TRBJ1-4; V gene: TRBV5-1; D gene: NA; clone size: NA; CDR3 DNA: TGCGCCAGCAGCCCCCCCTCAGGGGCTGGTAATGAAAAACTGTTTTTT; CDR3 protein: CASSPPSGAGNEKLFF
J gene: TRBJ1-5; V gene: TRBV15; D gene: TRBD1; clone size: NA; CDR3 DNA: TGTGCCACCAGCAGAGATTCAGGGGGCTTTCAGCCCCAGCATTTT; CDR3 protein: CATSRDSGGFQPQHF
J gene: TRBJ2-1; V gene: TRBV6-1; D gene: NA; clone size: few; CDR3 DNA: TGTGCCAGCAGTGAACCCGGGGCGGGGCACAATGAGCAGTTCTTC; CDR3 protein: CASSEPGAGHNEQFF
J gene: TRBJ1-2; V gene: TRBV4-2; D gene: NA; clone size: NA; CDR3 DNA: TGTGCCAGCAGCCAAAAAGCGGGGGACTCGGACTTCTATGGCTACACCTTC; CDR3 protein: CASSQKAGDSDFYGYTF
J gene: TRBJ2-7; V gene: TRBV15; D gene: TRBD1; clone size: NA; CDR3 DNA: TGTGCCACCAGCGGATTAGACAGGGGGAGCGAGCAGTACTTC; CDR3 protein: CATSGLDRGSEQYF
J gene: TRBJ2-2; V gene: TRBV5-4; D gene: TRBD2; clone size: NA; CDR3 DNA: TGTGCCAGCAGCCCCGGACTAGCTGGGTCCGGGGAGCTGTTTTTT; CDR3 protein: CASSPGLAGSGELFF
J gene: TRBJ1-6; V gene: TRBV4-3; D gene: TRBD1; clone size: few; CDR3 DNA: TGCGCCAGCAGTCTCCGGGGGGTAAAGGGACAGGGGAGATATTCACCCCTCCACTTT; CDR3 protein: CASSLRGVKGQGRYSPLHF
J gene: TRBJ1-5; V gene: TRBV10-3; D gene: NA; clone size: NA; CDR3 DNA: TGTGCCATCAGTACAGGGTTTAGGAATCAGCCCCAGCATTTT; CDR3 protein: CAISTGFRNQPQHF
J gene: TRBJ1-1; V gene: TRBV18; D gene: NA; clone size: few; CDR3 DNA: TGTGCCAGCTCACCGGGAGGGAGACCCGTAACTGAAGCTTTCTTT; CDR3 protein: CASSPGGRPVTEAFF